Following are 26 T cell receptor beta chains from one sample sequenced in a study of blood T cell repertoires in COVID-19. Only in-frame clones appear in the TCRdb table, and some are missing; sequencing was by immunoSEQ multiplex PCR. The sample carries roughly 120,000 clones, roughly 88% recorded once. Sequencing was carried out using peripheral blood. These receptors were obtained from a woman of 80 years or more with active or convalescent COVID-19.

This sequence joins TRBV28 and TRBJ1-1; D is possibly TRBD1 (6 bases). Germline CDR1 is MDHEN and CDR2 is SYDVKM. The V end lost 8 bases, the J end lost 0 bases, and 10 bases lay between the germline ends. This CDR3 contains 13 residues. Written as DNA, the CDR3 is TGTGCCAGCTTCGGGACACTGAACACTGAAGCTTTCTTT. It specifies CASFGTLNTEAFF.

The CDR3 nucleotides read TGTGCCAGTAATAACCAGGGGGAAGATACGCAGTATTTT. Protein: CASNNQGEDTQYF. This chain connects TRBV19 to TRBJ2-3; 7 nucleotides align to TRBD1. The CDR3 is 13 residues long. Germline assignment: CDR1 LNHDA and CDR2 SQIVND (reference sequence). Trimming at V came to 7 bases and at J to 5 bases, leaving 6 bases not matched to a gene.

The rearrangement links TRBV24-1 to TRBJ2-3, with TRBD2 as a possible D gene (5 bases). Per germline, CDR1 KGHDR and CDR2 SFDVKD. This CDR3 spans 17 amino acids. Trimming removed 0 bases at V and 4 bases at J, with 16 bases between. The CDR3 region has the DNA TGTGCCACCAGTGATTTGAAGTCGGAGGCCACTGCAGATACGCAGTATTTT. Protein: CATSDLKSEATADTQYF.

V usage is TRBV5-4 and J usage is TRBJ1-4; TRBD1 agrees at 10 bases. Germline trimming cut 3 bases from V and 6 bases from J; bases unmatched to any gene: 5. The CDR3 has 15 residues. From germline, CDR1 is SGHNT and CDR2 YYREEE (reference sequence). CDR3 protein: CASSSLGTGDEKLFF. As DNA, the CDR3 is TGTGCCAGCAGCTCTCTGGGGACAGGGGATGAAAAACTGTTTTTT.

The chain links TRBV5-1 to TRBJ1-6, with D maybe TRBD1 (5 bases). Between the trimmed V and J ends, which lost 4 bases and 4 bases, there was a span of 15 bases. This CDR3 spans 16 amino acids. Germline CDR1 reads SGHRS; CDR2 reads YFSETQ. CDR3 in amino acids: CASSAVVQGYNSPLHF. The DNA of the CDR3 is TGCGCCAGCAGCGCGGTCGTCCAGGGATATAATTCACCCCTCCACTTT.

The V gene is TRBV27, the J gene TRBJ1-2, with D possibly being TRBD1 (6 bases). Deletions cut 2 bases from V and 8 bases from J, with 12 bases between. The CDR3 is 13 residues long. Germline V gene data show CDR1 as MNHEY and CDR2 as SMNVEV (reference sequence). This CDR3 reads CASSLRRGGGYTF. CDR3 bases: TGTGCCAGCAGTTTAAGGAGAGGGGGAGGCTACACCTTC.

As to this clone: At one of its ends the junction is not consistent with the germline gene, which may arise from a read error. The chain is built from TRBV5-6 and TRBJ2-4, with 9 bases identical to TRBD1. The CDR3 extends over 15 amino acids. Germline V gene lookup returns CDR1 SGHDT and CDR2 YYEEEE. The CDR3 region has the DNA TGTGCCAGCAGCGGGGACAGGGAATCCAAGAACATTCAGTACTTC. Protein sequence: CASSGDRESKNIQYF.

V gene TRBV28 combines with J gene TRBJ1-2, with TRBD1 identical over 8 bases. Germline lookup yields CDR1 MDHEN and CDR2 SYDVKM. The CDR3 consists of 13 residues. J was trimmed by 4 bases and V by 7 bases; bases with no gene match: 5. In DNA form, the CDR3 reads TGTGCCAGCACCCCAGGGGGCGGCTATGGCTACACCTTC. Translated: CASTPGGGYGYTF.

This rearrangement joins TRBV11-1 to TRBJ2-1, with a possible D match to TRBD2 (6 bases). This CDR3 has 16 residues. V lost 4 bases and J 0 bases, leaving 13 bases between the germline ends. Germline loops: CDR1 SGHAT, CDR2 FQDESV (reference sequence). In DNA, the CDR3 is TGTGCCAGCAGCTATAGGAGGGACGGCTCCTACAATGAGCAGTTCTTC. It codes for CASSYRRDGSYNEQFF.

The chain combines TRBV30 with TRBJ2-7, with D unresolved. The CDR3 is 14 amino acids. With 0 bases removed from V and 0 bases from J, the gap between germline ends came to 9 bases. The germline CDR1 and CDR2 sequences are GTSNPN and SVGIG (reference sequence). CDR3 DNA sequence: TGTGCCTGGAGTGTCGGTAGAACCTCCTACGAGCAGTACTTC. Translated: CAWSVGRTSYEQYF.

The CDR3 is CASSFYQGYNEKLFF. CDR3 coding DNA: TGTGCCAGCAGTTTCTACCAGGGGTATAATGAAAAACTGTTTTTT. This chain connects TRBV28 to TRBJ1-4; the D gene is possibly TRBD1 (6 bases). Deletions cut 3 bases from V and 4 bases from J, with 12 bases between. The CDR3 contains 15 residues. Per germline, CDR1 MDHEN and CDR2 SYDVKM.

The genes are TRBV20-1 and TRBJ2-1, with a tentative D call TRBD2 (5 bases). The V end was cut by 3 bases, the J end by 5 bases, with 14 bases between. Germline V gene sequence: CDR1 DFQATT, CDR2 SNEGSKA (reference sequence). The CDR3 totals 14 residues. CDR3 DNA sequence: TGCAGTGCTAGTGCACTAGAGCGGCACAATGAGCAGTTCTTC. Translating it yields CSASALERHNEQFF.

The V and J genes are TRBV28 and TRBJ2-5; D unresolved. The CDR3 length is 14 residues. Germline CDR1 reads MDHEN; CDR2 reads SYDVKM. The CDR3 is CATHAAETRETQYF. CDR3 DNA sequence: TGTGCTACACACGCTGCGGAAACACGAGAGACCCAGTACTTC.

This chain uses TRBV7-9 with TRBJ1-1; 8 bases align to TRBD1. Germline CDR1 is SEHNR and CDR2 is FQNEAQ (reference sequence). V was clipped by 3 bases and J by 4 bases; unmatched bases: 4. The CDR3 extends over 14 amino acids. The CDR3 sequence is CASSLTGASTEAFF. The CDR3 DNA is TGTGCCAGCAGCTTGACAGGGGCCAGCACTGAAGCTTTCTTT.

The gene calls are TRBV2 and TRBJ2-4; a weak D match, TRBD1 (6 bases). The length of the CDR3 is 17 residues. The V end was cut by 5 bases, the J end by 8 bases, with 25 bases between. CDR1 is SNHLY and CDR2 is FYNNEI in the germline V gene. The CDR3 sequence is CASSTTLLTGSRDIQYF. CDR3 nucleotides: TGTGCCAGCAGTACCACGCTCCTGACAGGATCCAGGGACATTCAGTACTTC. The complete variable domain, with remaining parts taken from reference TRBV2 and TRBJ2-4, reads EPEVTQTPSHQVTQMGQEVILRCVPISNHLYFYWYRQILGQKVEFLVSFYNNEISEKSEIFDDQFSVERPDGSNFTLKIRSTKLEDSAMYFCASSTTLLTGSRDIQYFGAGTRLSVL.

The V and J genes are TRBV7-2 and TRBJ2-2; D is uncertain. Trimming pared 2 bases from V and 0 bases from J, leaving 7 bases between. The CDR3 is 15 amino acids. Looked up from germline, CDR1 is SGHTA and CDR2 is FQGNSA. Here the CDR3 reads CASSLNYPNTGELFF. CDR3 DNA: TGTGCCAGCAGCTTAAACTATCCGAACACCGGGGAGCTGTTTTTT.

The chain combines TRBV29-1 with TRBJ1-2; TRBD1 matches 7 bases. This CDR3 is 14 amino acids long. Germline values: CDR1 SQVTM, CDR2 ANQGSEA. V trimming: 7 bases; J trimming: 4 bases; junction bases outside the gene matches: 12. CDR3 bases: TGCAGCGCTGACGCCTCGGGACAGTTCTATGGCTACACCTTC. Its translation is CSADASGQFYGYTF.

This chain links TRBV19 with TRBJ2-2; 8 nucleotides align to TRBD1. CDR1 and CDR2 from the germline V gene are LNHDA and SQIVND (reference sequence). V shed 3 bases and J 6 bases; nucleotides not matched to a gene: 3. This CDR3 comprises 14 residues. CDR3 sequence reads: CASSITGGAGELFF. CDR3 bases: TGTGCCAGTAGTATTACAGGGGGTGCCGGGGAGCTGTTTTTT.

The chain has TRBV5-1 and TRBJ1-3, with 8 bases matching TRBD1. J lost 7 bases, V lost 3 bases, and 24 bases had no gene match. Germline V gene data show CDR1 as SGHRS and CDR2 as YFSETQ. The CDR3 runs 20 residues. DNA of the CDR3: TGCGCCAGCAGCTGGGACGCCGTGGGGGGGACAGGCGCTAAGGGGAACACCATATATTTT. Its translation: CASSWDAVGGTGAKGNTIYF.

This clone appeared once. V is TRBV27 and J is TRBJ2-7; 8 bases map to TRBD2. The J segment lost 2 bases and the V segment lost 7 bases, leaving 10 bases of the junction unmatched. This CDR3 contains 15 residues. Germline assignment: CDR1 MNHEY and CDR2 SMNVEV (reference sequence). As DNA, the CDR3 is TGTGCCAGCAAAAAGGAGGGAGCGGGAGCCTACGAGCAGTACTTC. This encodes CASKKEGAGAYEQYF.

The chain combines TRBV9 with TRBJ2-7, with D unresolved. Trimming removed 0 bases at V and 3 bases at J, with 10 bases between. This CDR3 contains 14 residues. From germline, CDR1 is SGDLS and CDR2 YYNGEE. The DNA for the CDR3 is TGTGCCAGCAGCGTAGACGGTAGACTCTACGAGCAGTACTTC. It encodes CASSVDGRLYEQYF.

CDR3 sequence (DNA): TGTGCCAGCAGCCGGGACAGACCGAACACTGAAGCTTTCTTT. Protein: CASSRDRPNTEAFF. The chain carries TRBV3-1 (or the pseudogene TRBV3-2) and TRBJ1-1; 7 nucleotides agree with TRBD1. Trimming cost V 4 bases and J 1 base; bases outside gene matches: 3. The CDR3 consists of 14 residues. From germline, CDR1 is LGHDT and CDR2 YNNKEL (reference sequence).

There are many counts of this clone. The V and J genes are TRBV27 and TRBJ1-1; D ambiguous. The V end was cut by 5 bases, the J end by 0 bases, with 19 bases between. The CDR3 is 17 amino acids. Germline CDR1 is MNHEY and CDR2 is SMNVEV (reference sequence). CDR3 in amino acids: CASSPYPGGPMNTEAFF. The CDR3 bases are TGTGCCAGCAGTCCGTACCCGGGAGGGCCCATGAACACTGAAGCTTTCTTT.

The V and J genes are TRBV27 and TRBJ2-1; 7 bases align to TRBD2. This CDR3 contains 14 residues. Germline V gene sequence: CDR1 MNHEY, CDR2 SMNVEV (reference sequence). Trimming at V came to 5 bases and at J to 9 bases, leaving 10 bases not matched to a gene. The chain's CDR3 is CASSMTGGFREQFF. Written as DNA, the CDR3 is TGTGCCAGCAGTATGACGGGAGGCTTTCGTGAGCAGTTCTTC.

The CDR3 sequence is CASRGEGAGTGELFF. In DNA, the CDR3 is TGTGCCAGCAGGGGCGAGGGCGCTGGCACCGGGGAGCTGTTTTTT. The chain couples TRBV27 to TRBJ2-2; the D gene is possibly TRBD2 (5 bases). V lost 6 bases and J lost 4, with 15 bases in between. The CDR3 spans 15 residues. Per the germline V gene, CDR1 is MNHEY and CDR2 is SMNVEV (reference sequence).

V gene TRBV24-1 combines with J gene TRBJ1-1; no clear D gene. Looked up from germline, CDR1 is KGHDR and CDR2 is SFDVKD. The length of the CDR3 is 14 residues. Trimming removed 4 bases from V and 1 base from J, with 9 bases in between. The CDR3 spells CATSETRENTEAFF. The CDR3, as DNA: TGTGCCACCAGTGAGACTAGAGAGAACACTGAAGCTTTCTTT.